A selection of T cell receptor beta chains follows, all from one sample in a study of identical twins. From the 5' RACE reads, TCRdb called clonotypes with MiXCR, one entry per CDR3 protein. The sample contains 600,000 to 850,000 distinct CDR3 sequences, roughly 18% of which appear only once. These data also formed part of another study, on T cells expressing NK-cell markers.

Material: PBMCs. These TCRs come from a woman aged 18-29 years in good health. Both conserved end residues are part of each CDR3. A D gene is named only where the DNA matches it firmly. Size tells how often a clone was seen (once, few, many) or the class of an expanded clone, and some rows leave it out.

>.|TRBD1|TRBJ2-7|TRBV20-1
CSASDPGQPLYEQYF
TGCAGTGCTTCAGACCCGGGACAGCCTCTTTACGAGCAGTACTTC
>.|TRBD2|TRBJ2-3|TRBV5-1
CASSSQTSGGDTQYF
TGCGCCAGCAGCTCCCAGACTAGCGGGGGCGATACGCAGTATTTT
>.|TRBD2|TRBJ2-5|TRBV10-3
CAISSGGSVQYF
TGTGCCATCAGTAGTGGCGGGAGTGTCCAGTACTTC
>few|.|TRBJ2-1|TRBV7-9
CASSSRIGRNPNEQFF
TGTGCCAGCAGCTCCCGGATCGGACGTAACCCCAATGAGCAGTTCTTC
>.|.|TRBJ2-3|TRBV20-1
CSASKAYRGDTQYF
TGCAGTGCTAGTAAAGCTTATCGGGGAGATACGCAGTATTTT
>few|.|TRBJ1-1|TRBV5-1
CASSTPSTEAFF
TGCGCCAGCAGCACCCCGAGTACTGAAGCTTTCTTT
>.|TRBD2|TRBJ2-1|TRBV20-1
CSAGLAGRTDEQFF
TGCAGTGCTGGACTAGCGGGAAGGACTGACGAGCAGTTCTTC
>.|TRBD2|TRBJ2-1|TRBV5-4
CASRFLGAGEIGSYNEQFF
TGTGCCAGCAGGTTTCTTGGTGCGGGAGAAATAGGGTCCTACAATGAGCAGTTCTTC
>few|.|TRBJ1-2|TRBV5-1
CASSQGVGFPGYTF
TGCGCCAGCAGCCAGGGTGTGGGATTTCCAGGCTACACCTTC
>.|TRBD1|TRBJ1-1|TRBV24-1
CATSDFPAGGENTEAFF
TGTGCCACCAGTGACTTTCCGGCAGGGGGAGAGAACACTGAAGCTTTCTTT
>few|.|TRBJ2-3|TRBV6-5
CASSYSTSGYHTDTQYF
TGTGCCAGCAGTTACTCGACTTCAGGGTACCACACAGATACGCAGTATTTT
>few|.|TRBJ1-4|TRBV10-3
CAISHREEEKLFF
TGTGCCATCAGTCATAGGGAGGAGGAAAAACTGTTTTTT
>few|.|TRBJ1-5|TRBV5-6
CASSSFNQPQHF
TGTGCCAGCAGCTCCTTTAATCAGCCCCAGCATTTT
>few|.|TRBJ1-5|TRBV6-5
CASSYGGHFSNQPQHF
TGTGCCAGCAGTTACGGAGGTCACTTCAGCAATCAGCCCCAGCATTTT
>.|.|TRBJ1-5|TRBV12-3/TRBV12-4
CASSFLRARSNQPQHF
TGTGCCAGCAGTTTTCTAAGGGCCAGGAGCAATCAGCCCCAGCATTTT
>few|TRBD2|TRBJ2-1|TRBV12-3/TRBV12-4
CASSVAGGPENEQFF
TGTGCCAGCAGTGTAGCGGGGGGGCCTGAAAATGAGCAGTTCTTC
>few|TRBD1|TRBJ1-5|TRBV19
CASSGQGQNQPQHF
TGTGCCAGTAGTGGACAGGGGCAAAATCAGCCCCAGCATTTT
>.|TRBD1|TRBJ2-7|TRBV20-1
CSATKGARDEQYF
TGCAGTGCCACCAAGGGGGCCCGGGACGAGCAGTACTTC
>few|.|TRBJ1-2|TRBV15
CATSRNNNYGYTF
TGTGCCACCAGCAGAAACAATAACTATGGCTACACCTTC
>.|TRBD2|TRBJ2-7|TRBV20-1
CSARSRRLAGDSYEQYF
TGCAGTGCTAGATCTAGGAGGTTAGCGGGGGATTCCTACGAGCAGTACTTC
>.|.|TRBJ2-1|TRBV7-8
CASSFYGSSYNEQFF
TGTGCCAGCAGCTTCTACGGGAGCTCCTACAATGAGCAGTTCTTC